This TCR beta chain came from a study of T cell repertoires in cytomegalovirus infection. Study-level information: From public TCR beta signatures came an indication of both CMV infection and matching HLA type. Notes on the study in general: Dominating the ex vivo response were TCR beta clonotypes that were CMV-specific and HLA-C-restricted. Individuals carrying CMV plus the relevant HLA were identified by cumulative frequency of public TCR beta families.

The CDR3 is made up of 13 amino acids. Germline V gene lookup returns CDR1 SQVTM and CDR2 ANQGSEA. Trimming at V came to 4 bases and at J to 3 bases, leaving 1 base not matched to a gene. This clonotype occurred many times. Antigen unknown. TCRdb used MiXCR to reprocess the reads, holding one entry per CDR3 protein. The repertoire holds 200,000 to 300,000 distinct CDR3 sequences, with 12% as singletons. The chain joins TRBV29-1 to TRBJ2-5; 11 nucleotides line up with TRBD2. This clonotype was sampled from a human donor in good health (CMV status not recorded). Some clones in this sample may be carry-over from other donors' samples. Sequencing input: PBMCs. CDR3 in DNA: TGCAGCGTTGCGACTAGCGGGGAAGAGACCCAGTACTTC. Translated: CSVATSGEETQYF.